This is a list of T cell receptor beta chains from one sample in a study of CD8 T cells in ankylosing spondylitis. TCRdb itself ran the 5' RACE reads through MiXCR, one entry per CDR3 protein. The top ten clones hold around 32% of a sample with roughly 230,000 distinct CDR3 sequences, about a sixth of them seen once. Sequenced material: blood, either unsorted or a sorted T cell fraction (not recorded which). The receptors stem from a male donor with ankylosing spondylitis or in good health (not recorded which). CDR3s include the opening cysteine and the closing phenylalanine or tryptophan. A D gene is named only where the DNA matches it firmly. Not every row has a clone size; where given, it reads once, few, many or a size class.

j_gene	v_gene	abundance	d_gene	len	CDR3aa	CDR3nt
TRBJ2-7	TRBV28	NA	TRBD1	15	CASSAAGQGADEQYF	TGTGCCAGCAGTGCCGCGGGACAGGGGGCTGACGAGCAGTACTTC
TRBJ1-2	TRBV9	few	TRBD1	14	CASSDGQGPYGYTF	TGTGCCAGCAGCGACGGACAGGGACCCTATGGCTACACCTTC
TRBJ2-1	TRBV20-1	many	NA	16	CSAREGRRYSYNEQFF	TGCAGTGCTAGAGAAGGCCGCCGCTACTCCTACAATGAGCAGTTCTTC
TRBJ2-1	TRBV20-1	few	NA	14	CSARPGERNNEQFF	TGCAGTGCCAGACCGGGAGAAAGAAACAATGAGCAGTTCTTC
TRBJ1-1	TRBV13	once	TRBD1	15	CASSPNRGVLTEAFF	TGTGCCAGCAGCCCGAACAGGGGCGTCCTCACTGAAGCTTTCTTT
TRBJ2-7	TRBV6-1	few	TRBD1	14	CATWTGVKPYEQYF	TGTGCCACCTGGACAGGGGTGAAGCCCTACGAGCAGTACTTC
TRBJ2-3	TRBV12-5	few	NA	16	CASLGGGLTSTDTQYF	TGTGCTAGTCTCGGTGGAGGGCTAACTAGCACAGATACGCAGTATTTT
TRBJ2-7	TRBV7-9	few	NA	14	CASSRQDGTYEQYF	TGTGCCAGCAGCCGACAGGACGGAACCTACGAGCAGTACTTC
TRBJ2-1	TRBV7-3	NA	NA	15	CASSSLPGAYNEQFF	TGTGCCAGCAGCTCTCTCCCGGGAGCCTACAATGAGCAGTTCTTC
TRBJ1-4	TRBV20-1	many	NA	14	CSARGVIANEKLFF	TGCAGTGCTAGAGGGGTGATTGCTAATGAAAAACTGTTTTTT
TRBJ2-1	TRBV4-1	few	TRBD1	15	CASSQDRGLYNEQFF	TGCGCCAGCAGCCAAGACAGGGGGCTTTACAATGAGCAGTTCTTC